The T cell receptor (beta chain) described here comes from a study of blood T cell repertoires in COVID-19. Looking at the study overall: Sites across the United States, Italy and Spain contributed samples from acute and convalescent COVID-19.

The method was immunoSEQ multiplex PCR; TCRdb's version includes in-frame clones alone and lacks a portion of them. This table holds over 75,000 clones, about 91% found once. Germline assignment: CDR1 SNHLY and CDR2 FYNNEI. The length of the CDR3 is 12 residues. V lost 1 base to trimming and J lost 13 bases, with 8 bases between them. Source material: peripheral blood. The sequence was collected from a human donor with active COVID-19. The donor label of this sample is uncertain. The rearrangement uses TRBV2 and TRBJ1-6; no reliable D call. Here the CDR3 DNA reads TGTGCCAGCAGTGAAGTCGTGTCGCCCCTCCACTTT. Its translation: CASSEVVSPLHF.